This TCR beta chain was captured by sequencing in a study of cytomegalovirus exposure and HLA in healthy donors. Study-level findings and limits: TCR beta V- and J-gene trimming, according to a later analysis, was linked to a missense DCLRE1C variant. Rarity held for most TCR sequences, but there were some public TCRs that occurred in many donors. A reported reduction in N-insertions relative to the 666-donor mean was seen in an Asian-associated ancestry cluster in a later analysis. Donor immune exposure was known only as CMV serostatus.

Amplification used 60 Vbeta primers and 13 Jbeta primers. Data came from immunoSEQ multiplex PCR; TCRdb stores just in-frame clones and leaves some out. Here the sample spans 150,000 to 200,000 clones, about three quarters being singletons. Concerning this clone itself: Its antigen is unidentified.

The TCR originated in a woman aged 40-49 years in good health and CMV-seronegative. Sequenced sample: PBMCs.

This CDR3 reads CASSLFGRGTNEKLFF. The CDR3 coding sequence is TGTGCCAGCAGCTTATTTGGCAGGGGGACTAATGAAAAACTGTTTTTT. V gene TRBV7-2 combines with J gene TRBJ1-4, with 7 nucleotides matching TRBD1. The germline CDR1 and CDR2 sequences are SGHTA and FQGNSA. The ends lost 2 bases at V and 2 bases at J; junction bases unmatched: 5. CDR3 size: 16 residues.